The 2 T cell receptor beta chains below come from one sample, sequenced in a study of tumor and adjacent non-tumor tissue in lung cancer. This sample's RNA came from whole unsorted tissue. Distant lung tissue was collected more than 3 cm away from the tumor edge. TCRbeta libraries were built with three rounds of nested PCR, modified from ARM-PCR. TCRdb called the multiplex PCR reads again in MiXCR, with one record for every CDR3 protein. The sample holds fewer than 100,000 distinct CDR3 sequences, more than 80% seen once. Sequencing was performed on distant non-tumor lung tissue. These receptors were collected from a man aged 55 to 70 with non-small cell lung cancer.

V usage is TRBV20-1 and J usage is TRBJ1-2; a weak D match, TRBD1 (6 bases). Germline V CDR1 and CDR2: DFQATT, SNEGSKA (reference sequence). Trimming removed 5 bases from V and 7 bases from J, with 17 bases in between. The CDR3 contains 13 residues. CDR3 protein: CSAPPGATCGYTF. CDR3 DNA sequence: TGCAGTGCTCCCCCAGGGGCTACTTGTGGCTACACCTTC.

Worth noting for this clonotype: A read error may produce the germline difference seen at one junction end. The chain couples TRBV4-2 to TRBJ1-1, with D unresolved. There are 16 residues in the CDR3. Germline CDR1 is LGHNA and CDR2 is YNFKEQ. CDR3 in DNA: TGTGCCAGCAACCATGTCCGACAACTTGAGAACACTGAAGTTTTCTTT. It specifies CASNHVRQLENTEVFF.